The 29 T cell receptor beta chains listed next were all sequenced from one sample in a study of blood T cell repertoires in COVID-19. Only in-frame clones appear in the TCRdb table, and some are missing; sequencing was by immunoSEQ multiplex PCR. The sample shows about half a million clones, 89% of them seen only once. The sample was peripheral blood. Receptors were obtained from a man in his late teens or twenties with COVID-19, enrolled during active disease.

J is TRBJ2-3 and V is TRBV29-1; 10 bases are shared with TRBD2. This CDR3 is 14 amino acids long. Trimming removed 4 bases from V and 6 bases from J; junction bases left unmatched: 7. The V gene's germline CDR1 is SQVTM and CDR2 ANQGSEA. This chain's CDR3 is CSVGASGGADTQYF. The CDR3 DNA sequence: TGCAGCGTTGGAGCTAGCGGGGGCGCCGATACGCAGTATTTT.

The V call is TRBV6-5, the J call TRBJ2-3; maybe TRBD1 (6 bases). Per germline, CDR1 MNHEY and CDR2 SVGAGI. The CDR3 extends over 15 amino acids. V was trimmed by 6 bases and J by 0 bases, leaving 13 bases between them. The CDR3 protein is CASSLQGPSTDTQYF. In DNA, the CDR3 is TGTGCCAGCAGCCTACAGGGCCCTAGCACAGATACGCAGTATTTT.

The chain links TRBV10-1 to TRBJ2-2; D is ambiguous. CDR1 is WNHNN and CDR2 is SYGVQD in the germline V gene (reference sequence). The CDR3 extends over 14 amino acids. V lost 4 bases to trimming and J lost 1 base, with 7 bases between them. The CDR3 bases are TGCGCCAGCAGTGGAGAACTGAACACCGGGGAGCTGTTTTTT. Protein sequence: CASSGELNTGELFF.

This chain uses TRBV11-3 with TRBJ2-1; D not resolved. The V gene's germline CDR1 is SGHNT and CDR2 YENEEA. The CDR3 runs 15 residues. Trimming stripped 5 bases from V and 1 base from J, with 12 bases between. The DNA for the CDR3 is TGTGCCAGCAGCGCCGACTGGCTATCCTACAATGAGCAGTTCTTC. This encodes CASSADWLSYNEQFF.

The chain couples TRBV30 to TRBJ2-7; D perhaps matches TRBD2 (5 bases). V was pared by 0 bases and J by 5 bases, with 8 bases between. The CDR3 spans 12 residues. Germline V CDR1 and CDR2: GTSNPN, SVGIG (reference sequence). Here the CDR3 DNA reads TGTGCCTGGAGTGTAGCCGGGGACGAGCAGTACTTC. This encodes CAWSVAGDEQYF.

This rearrangement joins TRBV7-8 to TRBJ2-1; 9 bases agree with TRBD2. With 1 base clipped from V and 10 bases from J, the junction kept 5 bases outside the gene matches. The CDR3 runs to 14 residues. The germline CDR1 and CDR2 sequences are SGHVS and FQNEAQ. This CDR3 reads CASSLGLAAFEQFF. CDR3 DNA: TGTGCCAGCAGCTTAGGACTAGCGGCGTTCGAGCAGTTCTTC.

This sequence joins TRBV10-1 and TRBJ2-5, with TRBD1 identical over 7 bases. Germline values: CDR1 WNHNN, CDR2 SYGVQD (reference sequence). The CDR3 is made up of 15 amino acids. Losses at the gene ends were 1 base for V and 5 bases for J; bases not matched to a gene: 7. The CDR3 DNA sequence: TGCGCCAGCAGTGAGTATCCCCAGGGGGTTGAGACCCAGTACTTC. Translated: CASSEYPQGVETQYF.

The rearrangement links TRBV2 to TRBJ2-1, with 10 positions matching TRBD1. This CDR3 region has 12 residues. The junction had 2 bases not matched to a gene; V was cut back by 6 bases and J by 9 bases. Germline loops: CDR1 SNHLY, CDR2 FYNNEI. The CDR3 sequence: CASRDRGGEQFF. The CDR3 DNA reads as TGTGCCAGCAGGGACAGGGGGGGTGAGCAGTTCTTC.

The rearrangement joins TRBV4-2 to TRBJ2-7; D gene uncertain. Germline V gives CDR1 LGHNA, CDR2 YNFKEQ. V was shortened by 2 bases and J by 4 bases, with 12 bases between the two germline ends. This CDR3 is built from 14 residues. The CDR3 spells CASSQNKGVYEQYF. The CDR3, as DNA: TGTGCCAGCAGCCAAAATAAAGGAGTATACGAGCAGTACTTC.

About this clone: This same CDR3 is encoded by further DNA sequences in the sample. The CDR3 coding sequence is TGCGCCAGCAGCCAAGATAGGGGGAACACTGAAGCTTTCTTT. As protein: CASSQDRGNTEAFF. The V gene is TRBV4-1, the J gene TRBJ1-1, with D possibly matching TRBD1 (5 bases). The CDR3 has 14 amino acids. In germline, CDR1 is MGHRA, CDR2 YSYEKL. Trimming left V 0 bases short and J 1 base short, with 6 bases between.

V usage is TRBV18 and J usage is TRBJ1-4, with 8 bases aligning to TRBD1. Germline CDR1 reads KGHSH; CDR2 reads LQKENI. V trimming: 1 base; J trimming: 0 bases; junction bases outside the gene matches: 4. The CDR3 is made up of 17 amino acids. In DNA form, the CDR3 reads TGTGCCAGCTCACCACTAAGGACAGGGCCAACTAATGAAAAACTGTTTTTT. This encodes CASSPLRTGPTNEKLFF.

The CDR3 DNA reads as TGTGCCAGTTTACGGAGGGGGCAGGGCTATGGCTACACCTTC. This codes for CASLRRGQGYGYTF. The chain uses TRBV25-1 and TRBJ1-2; 7 bases agree with TRBD1. The CDR3 consists of 14 residues. V lost 9 bases to trimming and J lost 4 bases; unmatched junction nucleotides: 11. The germline V gene has CDR1 MGHDK and CDR2 SYGVNS.

The chain joins TRBV6-5 to TRBJ1-2, with D possibly being TRBD1 (5 bases). With 7 bases removed from V and 0 bases from J, the gap between germline ends came to 12 bases. The CDR3 runs to 14 residues. Germline V lookup: CDR1 MNHEY, CDR2 SVGAGI. CDR3 residues: CASKIGGANYGYTF. CDR3 DNA sequence: TGTGCCAGCAAAATCGGGGGAGCTAACTATGGCTACACCTTC.

The chain carries TRBV19 and TRBJ1-2, with 7 bases lining up with TRBD1. In germline, CDR1 is LNHDA, CDR2 SQIVND (reference sequence). V lost 1 base, J lost 8 bases, and 7 bases stayed unmatched. The CDR3 loop spans 14 amino acids. CDR3 sequence reads: CASSIGLGQRGYTF. The CDR3 coding sequence is TGTGCCAGTAGTATAGGTCTGGGACAGCGGGGCTACACCTTC.

The chain recombines TRBV5-5 with TRBJ1-1, with 9 positions matching TRBD1. This CDR3 is built from 17 residues. Germline trimming cut 4 bases from V and 3 bases from J; bases unmatched to any gene: 13. Germline V gives CDR1 SGHKS, CDR2 YYEKEE (reference sequence). Written as DNA, the CDR3 is TGTGCCAGCAGCCCTCCGGACAGGGGCCCGGGAGACACTGAAGCTTTCTTT. This gives the protein CASSPPDRGPGDTEAFF.

This clone has a handful of counts. This chain connects TRBV5-1 to TRBJ2-3, with 8 positions matching TRBD1. This CDR3 is 15 amino acids long. Trimming removed 4 bases from V and 6 bases from J; junction bases left unmatched: 10. The germline CDR1 and CDR2 sequences are SGHRS and YFSETQ. CDR3 bases: TGCGCCAGCAGCCCCGGACAGGGAGTAGCGGATACGCAGTATTTT. It yields the protein CASSPGQGVADTQYF.

The chain joins TRBV4-1 to TRBJ2-1, with D possibly being TRBD1 (7 bases). This CDR3 is built from 15 residues. The germline V gene has CDR1 MGHRA and CDR2 YSYEKL. Trimming took off 0 bases at V and 7 bases at J, with 13 bases between the two ends. CDR3 residues: CASSQDQGGFNEQFF. The CDR3 DNA reads TGCGCCAGCAGCCAAGATCAGGGGGGTTTTAATGAGCAGTTCTTC.

The rearrangement uses TRBV27 and TRBJ2-7; D might be TRBD1 (6 bases). Trimming stripped 7 bases from V and 0 bases from J, with 13 bases between. The CDR3 spans 14 residues. The germline CDR1 and CDR2 sequences are MNHEY and SMNVEV (reference sequence). The CDR3 reads CASISDRNSYEQYF. Here the CDR3 DNA reads TGTGCCAGCATTTCGGACAGAAACTCCTACGAGCAGTACTTC.

J is TRBJ2-7 and V is TRBV5-4; the match to TRBD1 covers 8 bases. Germline CDR1 is SGHNT and CDR2 is YYREEE (reference sequence). This CDR3 region has 16 residues. V lost 3 bases and J lost 2; bases outside the gene matches: 10. The CDR3 reads CASSWGPRDRTYEQYF. Here the CDR3 DNA reads TGTGCCAGCAGCTGGGGTCCCCGGGACAGGACCTACGAGCAGTACTTC.

The chain joins TRBV6-5 to TRBJ1-6; D unresolved. Germline V gives CDR1 MNHEY, CDR2 SVGAGI. The CDR3 has 16 amino acids. V lost 1 base and J lost 0, with 7 bases in between. The CDR3 is CASSYFGSSYNSPLHF. Written as DNA, the CDR3 is TGTGCCAGCAGTTACTTTGGGAGCTCCTATAATTCACCCCTCCACTTT.

The chain couples TRBV11-2 to TRBJ2-1; a weak D match, TRBD2 (5 bases). Germline V gene data show CDR1 as SGHAT and CDR2 as FQNNGV. This CDR3 comprises 17 residues. V was clipped by 2 bases and J by 3 bases, with 17 bases between them. CDR3 DNA: TGTGCCAGCAGCTTATCCCCGACTACCCGATACTACAATGAGCAGTTCTTC. This encodes CASSLSPTTRYYNEQFF.

The rearrangement uses TRBV7-8 and TRBJ2-1; TRBD2 is a possible D gene (5 bases). With 1 base removed from V and 0 bases from J, the gap between germline ends came to 7 bases. This CDR3 contains 15 residues. Germline CDR1 SGHVS, CDR2 FQNEAQ. CDR3 sequence: CASSLVTISYNEQFF. In DNA form, the CDR3 reads TGTGCCAGCAGCTTAGTGACTATCTCCTACAATGAGCAGTTCTTC.

This rearrangement joins TRBV27 to TRBJ2-3; 11 nucleotides line up with TRBD2. Per the germline V gene, CDR1 is MNHEY and CDR2 is SMNVEV (reference sequence). The CDR3 covers 16 residues. The J segment lost 2 bases and the V segment lost 2 bases, leaving 3 bases of the junction unmatched. In DNA, the CDR3 is TGTGCCAGCAGTTTACGTAGCGGGAGGGCCACAGATACGCAGTATTTT. Translated, it gives CASSLRSGRATDTQYF.

The chain employs TRBV27 and TRBJ2-5; TRBD2 agrees at 7 bases. The V and J ends lost 6 bases and 1 base, in that order; junction bases with no gene match: 14. The germline V gene has CDR1 MNHEY and CDR2 SMNVEV (reference sequence). The CDR3 covers 17 residues. The CDR3 DNA is TGTGCCAGCAGATTTGTGGGAGCGGGGAGCTCCCAAGAGACCCAGTACTTC. It translates to CASRFVGAGSSQETQYF.

This sequence joins TRBV27 and TRBJ2-1, with D possibly being TRBD2 (7 bases). Trimming left V 6 bases short and J 6 bases short, with 18 bases between. The germline V gene encodes CDR1 MNHEY and CDR2 SMNVEV (reference sequence). CDR3 length: 15 residues. As DNA, the CDR3 is TGTGCCAGCAGGCTCAGGGGCGGGGGACTCAATGAGCAGTTCTTC. Translated, it gives CASRLRGGGLNEQFF.

A word on this clone: In the same sample, other DNA sequences code for this CDR3. The J gene is TRBJ1-2, the V gene TRBV27; tentatively, D is TRBD1 (5 bases). Trimming pared 8 bases from V and 8 bases from J, leaving 18 bases between. Germline loops: CDR1 MNHEY, CDR2 SMNVEV (reference sequence). The CDR3 runs 13 residues. This CDR3 is CASSPGTGGGYTF. The CDR3 coding sequence is TGTGCCAGCTCCCCAGGGACTGGGGGGGGCTACACCTTC.

The chain recombines TRBV7-6 with TRBJ2-2; 7 bases fit TRBD2. The germline V gene encodes CDR1 SGHVS and CDR2 FNYEAQ. After removal of 5 bases from V and 5 bases from J, the junction contained 5 bases not matched to a gene. CDR3 length: 14 amino acids. The CDR3 region is CASSNARGTGELFF. The DNA of the CDR3 is TGTGCCAGCAGCAATGCGCGGGGGACCGGGGAGCTGTTTTTT.

The chain links TRBV6-1 to TRBJ2-7; no definite D call. The CDR3 contains 15 residues. Deletions cut 1 base from V and 3 bases from J, with 13 bases between. Per germline, CDR1 MNHNS and CDR2 SASEGT. The CDR3 nucleotides read TGTGCCAGCAGTGAAGATGATAGCATCCACTACGAGCAGTACTTC. It specifies CASSEDDSIHYEQYF.

This clone was seen just once. The chain employs TRBV5-1 and TRBJ2-1; 9 bases map to TRBD1. Looked up from germline, CDR1 is SGHRS and CDR2 is YFSETQ. This CDR3 comprises 17 residues. V shed 4 bases, J shed 6 bases, and the junction held 14 bases outside the gene matches. DNA of the CDR3: TGCGCCAGCAGCCCCTTACCCGTTGGGACAGGGTTCAATGAGCAGTTCTTC. Protein: CASSPLPVGTGFNEQFF.